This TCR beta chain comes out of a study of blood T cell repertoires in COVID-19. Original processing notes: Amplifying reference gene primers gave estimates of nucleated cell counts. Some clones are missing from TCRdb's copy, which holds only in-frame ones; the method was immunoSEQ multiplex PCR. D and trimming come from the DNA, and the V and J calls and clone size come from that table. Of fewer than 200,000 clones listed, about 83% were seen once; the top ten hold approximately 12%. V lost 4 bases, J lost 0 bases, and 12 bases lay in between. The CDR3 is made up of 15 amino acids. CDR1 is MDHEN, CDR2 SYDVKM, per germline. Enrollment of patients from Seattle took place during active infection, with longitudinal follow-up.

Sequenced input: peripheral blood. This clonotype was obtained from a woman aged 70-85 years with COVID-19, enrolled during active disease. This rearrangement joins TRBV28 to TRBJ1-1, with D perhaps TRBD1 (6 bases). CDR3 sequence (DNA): TGTGCCAGCAGTTCTCTACAGGGAGTGAACACTGAAGCTTTCTTT. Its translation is CASSSLQGVNTEAFF.